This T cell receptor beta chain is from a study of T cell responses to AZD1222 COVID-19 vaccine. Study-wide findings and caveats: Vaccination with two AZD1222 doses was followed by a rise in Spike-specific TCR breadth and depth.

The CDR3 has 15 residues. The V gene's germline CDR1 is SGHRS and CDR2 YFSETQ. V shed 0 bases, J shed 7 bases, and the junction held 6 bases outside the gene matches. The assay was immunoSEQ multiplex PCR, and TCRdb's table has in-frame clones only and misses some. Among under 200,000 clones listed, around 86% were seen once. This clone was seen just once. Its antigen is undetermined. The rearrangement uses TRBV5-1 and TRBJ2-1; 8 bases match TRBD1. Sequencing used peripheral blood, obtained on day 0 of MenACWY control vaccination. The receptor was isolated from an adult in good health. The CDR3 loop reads CASSLGTGQRNEQFF. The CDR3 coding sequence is TGCGCCAGCAGCTTGGGGACAGGGCAACGGAATGAGCAGTTCTTC.